This entry concerns a single T cell receptor (beta chain). The data stem from a study of control samples from healthy donors and cancer patients. The CDR3 runs to 14 residues. CDR1 and CDR2 from the germline V gene are KGHSH and LQKENI. V lost 2 bases to trimming and J lost 6 bases; unmatched junction nucleotides: 1. Clones were read by immunoSEQ multiplex PCR, and TCRdb kept only the in-frame ones, dropping some. The data contain about 130,000 clones, 87% of them singletons. The chain is built from TRBV18 and TRBJ2-2; 9 nucleotides line up with TRBD2. The TCR sequence derives from a man aged 18 to 30 in good health. Sequencing was performed on blood. The CDR3 nucleotides are TGTGCCAGCTCACCAAAGCGGGAGGCCGGGGAGCTGTTTTTT. Translated: CASSPKREAGELFF.